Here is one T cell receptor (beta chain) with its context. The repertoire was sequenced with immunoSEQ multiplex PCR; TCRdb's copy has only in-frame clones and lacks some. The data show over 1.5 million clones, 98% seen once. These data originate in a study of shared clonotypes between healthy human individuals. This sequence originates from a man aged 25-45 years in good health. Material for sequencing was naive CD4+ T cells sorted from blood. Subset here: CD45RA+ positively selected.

DNA of the CDR3: TGTGCCAGCAGTCGAGACAGGGTAGAAGATACGCAGTATTTT. This codes for CASSRDRVEDTQYF. This chain links TRBV2 with TRBJ2-3; TRBD1 matches at 7 bases. Germline values: CDR1 SNHLY, CDR2 FYNNEI. The CDR3 consists of 14 residues. With V trimmed by 5 bases and J by 5 bases, 7 bases remained unmatched.